Reported below is one TCR beta chain. Its cognate antigen has yet to be identified. No base-level quality is on record; no much larger clone is a single base apart. The sample comes from a study of blood T cell repertoires in COVID-19 (dated by TCRdb to about 2020). Study-wide context: Samples covering the acute and convalescent phases of COVID-19 were provided by collaborators in the United States, Italy and Spain. HLA class I and class II types, where available, came from metadata supplied by the sample provider rather than from assay-based typing. Subjects who had been exposed to COVID-19, were actively infected with it, or had recovered from it provided the deeply sampled blood TCRbeta repertoires that made up the dataset. The material from the prospective study consisted of cDNA or gDNA derived from T cells, B-cell-depleted T cells, or PBMCs. Samples came from the ongoing ImmuneRACE study (first 160 participants) plus 1,254 subjects from 6 global collaborators. The sample metadata nearly always contained a de-identified subject ID, COVID-19 status, age in years and sex. The repertoires were released in a freely available public database intended as a resource for research on the immune response to SARS-CoV-2.

Study-wide conclusions, independent of this receptor: The quantity of clinical and demographic metadata differed by source and by participant and was supplied without curation.

CDR1 and CDR2 (MNHEY, SMNVEV) derive from the germline V gene (reference sequence). V has 3 bases trimmed and J has 6 bases trimmed; junction bases matching no gene number 4. Spanning cysteine to phenylalanine, the CDR3 consists of 13 amino acids. Only the CDR3 part of the read is kept: 39 bases, read in frame from the first base. In the prospective study, participants were roughly 18 to 100 years old, resided in approximately 22 geographic areas of the United States, and were enrolled through a virtual design. To assign participants to cohorts, the prospective study relied on clinical history that participants themselves reported in a screening survey and a study questionnaire. For ImmuneRACE Cohort 3, a participant was defined as recovered based on two consecutive negative NP/OP PCR tests, clearance by a healthcare professional, or resolution of symptoms. Mobile phlebotomists in the prospective study collected whole blood, serum and a nasopharyngeal or oropharyngeal swab from every participant. Additional blood draws and questionnaires over an approximately 2-month period could optionally be provided by prospective study participants. Prospective study blood samples were shipped either frozen or at room temperature before DNA extraction.

TCRbeta CDR3 regions were amplified from genomic DNA by means of the immunoSEQ Assay, a bias-controlled multiplex PCR. The paper's processing steps were these. Nucleated cell counts per sample were estimated from amplification of reference gene primers within the assay. To quantify the absolute abundance of each unique TCRbeta CDR3 rearrangement, sequence reads were collapsed and filtered. Productive Simpson clonality was computed per sample as the square root of Simpson's diversity index over productive rearrangements. Drawn from immuneACCESS, this table holds only the in-frame rearrangements with V and J called that TCRdb kept. Clones are partly lost; checked studies trace under half to an unresolved V gene and leave the rest unexplained. The V and J calls and clone size come from that table; D and trimming were worked out from the DNA. Across this sample there are about 140,000 clones, with around 79% seen only once. The top ten constitute around 3.2% of the sample.

This receptor was identified in a woman between 50 and 59 years old who had recovered from COVID-19. Sequencing was carried out using PBMCs or T cells enriched from blood (not recorded which). The V and J segments used are TRBV27 and TRBJ1-1; 7 central nucleotides agree with TRBD1. In nucleotides, the sequence is TGTGCCAGCAGTTTCCTCGGACAGGCTGAAGCTTTCTTT. Its coded protein is CASSFLGQAEAFF.